This passage covers 5 T cell receptor beta chains from one sample sequenced in a study of T-cell reconstitution after alpha-beta-depleted transplantation in children. For TCRbeta, the library was prepared with unique molecular identifiers. Each CDR3 protein gets one entry after TCRdb re-called the PCR reads with MiXCR. The sample contains 670,000 or so distinct CDR3 sequences, roughly 14% of which appear only once. Source: PBMCs, taken before TCRalphabeta/CD19-depleted stem cell transplant. Receptors were obtained from a girl aged 2-10 years with congenital amegakaryocytic thrombocytopenia, due to receive a stem cell transplant.

At least ten counts were recorded for this clonotype. V gene TRBV7-2 combines with J gene TRBJ2-3; D is uncertain. CDR1 and CDR2 from the germline V gene are SGHTA and FQGNSA. Trimming shortened V by 4 bases and J by 2 bases, and 4 bases separated the two germline ends. The CDR3 is 12 residues long. CDR3 amino acids: CASSSYTDTQYF. The CDR3 bases are TGTGCCAGCAGCTCCTACACAGATACGCAGTATTTT.

The table lists this clonotype with many counts. The chain couples TRBV2 to TRBJ2-7; 14 positions agree with TRBD2. Trimming removed 5 bases from V and 3 bases from J; junction bases left unmatched: 3. Germline V lookup: CDR1 SNHLY, CDR2 FYNNEI. This CDR3 comprises 15 residues. CDR3 sequence reads: CASSKGTSGSYEQYF. CDR3 nucleotide sequence: TGTGCCAGCAGTAAGGGGACTAGCGGGAGCTACGAGCAGTACTTC.

This rearrangement joins TRBV7-2 to TRBJ2-3; 15 bases line up with TRBD2. The CDR3 extends over 16 amino acids. Germline CDR1 reads SGHTA; CDR2 reads FQGNSA. V dropped 3 bases and J dropped 4; count of bases not matched to a gene: 2. This CDR3 is CASSFGLAGGSDTQYF. The CDR3 region has the DNA TGTGCCAGCAGCTTTGGACTAGCGGGAGGGTCAGATACGCAGTATTTT.

This clonotype came up a few times. J is TRBJ2-1 and V is TRBV28, with 9 bases fitting TRBD2. This CDR3 has 17 amino acids. The J segment lost 4 bases and the V segment lost 3 bases, leaving 10 bases of the junction unmatched. Looked up from germline, CDR1 is MDHEN and CDR2 is SYDVKM. The CDR3 here is CASSLRLADTLYNEQFF. DNA of the CDR3: TGTGCCAGCAGTTTGCGACTAGCGGACACCCTATACAATGAGCAGTTCTTC.

This clonotype was detected ten times or more. The rearrangement links TRBV12-3 or TRBV12-4 to TRBJ2-5, with D possibly TRBD2 on 5 matching bases. The germline V and J ends were trimmed by 6 bases and 4 bases, with 12 bases remaining between them. The CDR3 totals 13 residues. In DNA, the CDR3 is TGTGCCAGCAGCCCGAGGAGCGGAGAGACCCAGTACTTC. Protein: CASSPRSGETQYF.